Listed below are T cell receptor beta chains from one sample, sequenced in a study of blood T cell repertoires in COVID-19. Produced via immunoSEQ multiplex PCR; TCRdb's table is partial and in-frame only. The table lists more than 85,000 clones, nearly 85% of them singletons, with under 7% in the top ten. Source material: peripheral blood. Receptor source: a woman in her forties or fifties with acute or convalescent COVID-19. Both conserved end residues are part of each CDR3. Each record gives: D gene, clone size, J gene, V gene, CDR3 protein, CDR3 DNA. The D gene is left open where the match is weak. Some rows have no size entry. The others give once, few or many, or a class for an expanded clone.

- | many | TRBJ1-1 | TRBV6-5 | CASSYSYGTEAFF | TGTGCCAGCAGTTACTCCTACGGTACCGAGGCTTTCTTT
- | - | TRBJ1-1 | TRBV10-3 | CAISEIQGTEAFF | TGTGCCATCAGTGAAATTCAGGGGACTGAAGCTTTCTTT
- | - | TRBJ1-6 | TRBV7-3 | CASSSTGSNSPLHF | TGTGCCAGCAGCTCCACAGGGAGTAATTCACCCCTCCACTTT
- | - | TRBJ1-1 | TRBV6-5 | CASSFVGQMNTEAFF | TGTGCCAGCAGCTTTGTCGGACAGATGAACACTGAAGCTTTCTTT
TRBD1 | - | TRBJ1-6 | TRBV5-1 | CASSPQSPSDRGAYNSPLHF | TGCGCCAGCAGCCCACAGTCCCCTTCGGACAGGGGAGCATATAATTCACCCCTCCACTTT
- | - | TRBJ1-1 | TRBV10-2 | CASSDREFYTEAFF | TGCGCCAGCAGTGACAGGGAATTTTACACTGAAGCTTTCTTT
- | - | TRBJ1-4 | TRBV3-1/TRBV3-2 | CASSQTGRLFF | TGTGCCAGCAGCCAAACGGGGAGACTGTTTTTT
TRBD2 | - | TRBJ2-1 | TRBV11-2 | CASSLAGGSYNEQFF | TGTGCCAGCAGCTTAGCGGGGGGGTCATACAATGAGCAGTTCTTC
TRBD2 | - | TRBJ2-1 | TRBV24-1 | CATSGVAGSPGEQFF | TGTGCCACCAGTGGGGTAGCGGGGTCCCCAGGGGAGCAGTTCTTC
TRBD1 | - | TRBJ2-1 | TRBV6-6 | CASTEPGQGYNEQFF | TGTGCCAGCACCGAACCGGGACAGGGCTACAATGAGCAGTTCTTC
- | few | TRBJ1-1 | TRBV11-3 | CASSSGQLNTEAFF | TGTGCCAGCAGCTCCGGACAGTTGAACACTGAAGCTTTCTTT
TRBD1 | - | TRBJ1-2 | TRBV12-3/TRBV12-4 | CASSRQGGSGYTF | TGTGCCAGCAGCCGACAGGGGGGTAGCGGCTACACCTTC
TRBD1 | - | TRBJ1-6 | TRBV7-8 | CASSAGTGNSPLHF | TGTGCCAGCAGCGCCGGGACAGGGAATTCACCCCTCCACTTT
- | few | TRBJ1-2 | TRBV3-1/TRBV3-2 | CASILQGSDYGYTF | TGTGCCAGCATACTACAGGGTTCTGACTATGGCTACACCTTC
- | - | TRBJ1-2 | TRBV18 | CASSLPEGRGYTF | TGTGCCAGCTCACTTCCCGAGGGTCGCGGCTACACCTTC
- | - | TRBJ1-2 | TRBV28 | CASSLFQGNYGYTF | TGTGCCAGCAGTTTATTTCAGGGTAACTATGGCTACACCTTC
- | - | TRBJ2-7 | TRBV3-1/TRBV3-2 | CASSLSGTYEQYF | TGTGCCAGCAGCCTATCGGGGACCTACGAGCAGTACTTC
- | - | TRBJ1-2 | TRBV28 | CASSSGTPSAKSYGYTF | TGTGCCAGCAGTTCCGGAACCCCCAGCGCAAAATCCTATGGCTACACCTTC
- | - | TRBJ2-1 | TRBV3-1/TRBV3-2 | CASSQGPARLGNEQFF | TGTGCCAGCAGCCAAGGCCCGGCCCGACTTGGCAATGAGCAGTTCTTC
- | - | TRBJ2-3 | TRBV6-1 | CASSEWRLGTDTQYF | TGTGCCAGCAGTGAATGGCGGCTTGGTACAGATACGCAGTATTTT
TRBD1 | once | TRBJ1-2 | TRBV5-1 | CASSLTVLGTGNYGYTF | TGCGCCAGCAGCTTGACCGTGTTAGGGACAGGGAACTATGGCTACACCTTC
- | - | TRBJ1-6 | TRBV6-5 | CASREDSNSPLHF | TGTGCCAGCAGGGAGGACAGTAATTCACCCCTCCACTTT
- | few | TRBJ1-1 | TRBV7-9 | CASSLALGAVEAFF | TGTGCCAGCAGCTTAGCGCTGGGGGCCGTAGAAGCTTTCTTT
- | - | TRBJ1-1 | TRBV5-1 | CASSLTDREAFF | TGCGCCAGCAGCTTGACAGATAGAGAAGCTTTCTTT
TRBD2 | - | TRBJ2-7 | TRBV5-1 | CASSPRTSGVYEQYF | TGCGCCAGCAGCCCCAGGACTAGCGGGGTCTACGAGCAGTACTTC
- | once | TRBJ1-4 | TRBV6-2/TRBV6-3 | CASSYRSNEKLFF | TGTGCCAGCAGTTACCGGTCTAATGAAAAACTGTTTTTT
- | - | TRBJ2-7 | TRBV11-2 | CASSSGRAIGLSYEQYF | TGTGCCAGCAGCTCAGGCAGGGCGATAGGGCTCTCCTACGAGCAGTACTTC
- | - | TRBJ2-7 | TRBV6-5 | CASRRQLNYEQYF | TGTGCCAGCAGGAGACAGTTAAACTACGAGCAGTACTTC
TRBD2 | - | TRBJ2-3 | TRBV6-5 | CASLPGGADTQYF | TGTGCCAGCCTCCCGGGAGGGGCAGATACGCAGTATTTT
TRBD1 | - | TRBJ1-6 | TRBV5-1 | CASSFDRGGTLHF | TGCGCCAGCAGCTTTGACAGGGGGGGGACCCTCCACTTT
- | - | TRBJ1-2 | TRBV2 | CASSGEITNYGYTF | TGTGCCAGCAGCGGAGAGATAACTAACTATGGCTACACCTTC
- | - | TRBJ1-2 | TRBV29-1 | CSVSSGLTNYGYTF | TGCAGCGTCTCATCAGGTTTAACTAACTATGGCTACACCTTC
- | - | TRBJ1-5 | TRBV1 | CTSSQQGAKGGESNQPQHF | TGCACCAGCAGCCAACAGGGGGCCAAGGGAGGCGAAAGCAATCAGCCCCAGCATTTT
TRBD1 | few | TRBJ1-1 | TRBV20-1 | CSARTGQAFF | TGCAGTGCGCGGACAGGGCAAGCTTTCTTT
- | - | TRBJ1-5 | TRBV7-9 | CASSLGEGPQHF | TGTGCCAGCAGCTTAGGGGAGGGTCCCCAGCATTTT
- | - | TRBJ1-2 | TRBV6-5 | CASSYSIYTPYGYTF | TGTGCCAGCAGTTACTCTATATACACGCCCTATGGCTACACCTTC
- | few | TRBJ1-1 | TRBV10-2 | CASIPNTGTEAFF | TGCGCCAGCATCCCTAACACGGGCACTGAAGCTTTCTTT